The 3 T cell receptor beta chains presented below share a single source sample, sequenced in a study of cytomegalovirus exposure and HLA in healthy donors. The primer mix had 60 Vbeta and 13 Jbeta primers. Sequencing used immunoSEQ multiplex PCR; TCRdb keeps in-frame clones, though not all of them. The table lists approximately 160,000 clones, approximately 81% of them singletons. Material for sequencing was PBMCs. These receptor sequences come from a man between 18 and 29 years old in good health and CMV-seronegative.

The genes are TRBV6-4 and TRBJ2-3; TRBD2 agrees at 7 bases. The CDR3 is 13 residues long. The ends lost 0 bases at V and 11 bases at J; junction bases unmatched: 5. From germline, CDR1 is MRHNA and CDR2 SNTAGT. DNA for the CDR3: TGTGCCAGCAGTGACTCTGAAGCGGGATGGCAGTATTTT. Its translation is CASSDSEAGWQYF.

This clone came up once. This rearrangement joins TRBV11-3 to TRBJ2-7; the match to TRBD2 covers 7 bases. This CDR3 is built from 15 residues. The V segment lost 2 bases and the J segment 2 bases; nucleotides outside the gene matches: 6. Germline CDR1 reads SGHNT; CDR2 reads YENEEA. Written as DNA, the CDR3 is TGTGCCAGCAGCTTATACAGCGGGGAAACCTACGAGCAGTACTTC. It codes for CASSLYSGETYEQYF.

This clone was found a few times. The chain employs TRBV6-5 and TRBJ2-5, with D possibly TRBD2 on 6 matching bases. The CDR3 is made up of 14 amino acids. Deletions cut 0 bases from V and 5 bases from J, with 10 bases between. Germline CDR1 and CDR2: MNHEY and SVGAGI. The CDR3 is CASSYSTRGETQYF. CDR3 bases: TGTGCCAGCAGTTACTCGACTAGAGGGGAGACCCAGTACTTC.